A selection of T cell receptor beta chains follows, all from one sample in a study of blood T cell repertoires in COVID-19. TCRdb's copy holds only in-frame clones and misses some; the assay was immunoSEQ multiplex PCR. The sample contains 270,000 or so clones, about 85% of which appear only once. The sample comprised peripheral blood. The source of these receptors is a human donor in a cohort sampled during active COVID-19. The CDR3 runs from the conserved cysteine through the conserved F or W. A D gene is named only where the DNA matches it firmly. Not all rows give a size; the values are once, few, many and, for expanded clones, a class.

v_call,clone_size,d_call,j_call,cdr3_aa
TRBV4-2,.,TRBD1,TRBJ1-2,CASSARTGSNYGYTF
TRBV25-1,.,.,TRBJ2-1,CASSGGERGQSSYNEQFF
TRBV7-6,.,.,TRBJ2-7,CASSRTVSSYEQYF
TRBV30,.,.,TRBJ1-1,CAWSVLQGNTEAFF
TRBV19,.,TRBD1,TRBJ1-4,CASSIGGTGLEKLFF
TRBV18,.,.,TRBJ1-3,CASSPLRQDRNSGNTIYF
TRBV28,.,TRBD1,TRBJ2-7,CASRPSRDRGYEQYF
TRBV7-9,.,TRBD1,TRBJ1-1,CASSLKGGGQGALRTEAFF
TRBV6-6,once,TRBD2,TRBJ2-3,CASSYGTSSTDTQYF
TRBV9,few,.,TRBJ2-3,CASSVGGESSSTDTQYF
TRBV20-1,.,.,TRBJ2-3,CSARDITQYF
TRBV5-1,.,TRBD2,TRBJ2-7,CASSPLAGGPYEQYF
TRBV6-4,.,TRBD1,TRBJ1-6,CASSEVGQGLEGVSPLHF
TRBV12-3/TRBV12-4,.,.,TRBJ1-2,CASSLPDSYGYTF
TRBV6-2/TRBV6-3,.,.,TRBJ2-1,CASSALTGSVYNEQFF
TRBV7-2,.,.,TRBJ1-5,CASSSGRNQPQHF
TRBV29-1,.,TRBD1,TRBJ1-4,CSAKSGTGEKLFF
TRBV7-9,.,.,TRBJ1-4,CASTEGATNEKLFF
TRBV5-1,few,.,TRBJ2-1,CASSHDSRAREEQFF
TRBV21-1,once,.,TRBJ2-4,CASRLRDTERKNIQYF
TRBV6-1,.,.,TRBJ1-2,CASSEDLREGAYGYTF
TRBV9,.,.,TRBJ2-2,CASSAEAHPRRVLSTGELFF
TRBV7-2,once,.,TRBJ1-1,CASSLSRYTEAFF
TRBV19,.,TRBD1,TRBJ2-1,CATRRTGYDEQFF
TRBV27,.,TRBD1,TRBJ1-5,CASSLRQGITQPQHF
TRBV4-1,.,TRBD2,TRBJ2-4,CASSQPGGPKNIQYF
TRBV7-2,once,.,TRBJ1-6,CASSLARSRAGSPLHF